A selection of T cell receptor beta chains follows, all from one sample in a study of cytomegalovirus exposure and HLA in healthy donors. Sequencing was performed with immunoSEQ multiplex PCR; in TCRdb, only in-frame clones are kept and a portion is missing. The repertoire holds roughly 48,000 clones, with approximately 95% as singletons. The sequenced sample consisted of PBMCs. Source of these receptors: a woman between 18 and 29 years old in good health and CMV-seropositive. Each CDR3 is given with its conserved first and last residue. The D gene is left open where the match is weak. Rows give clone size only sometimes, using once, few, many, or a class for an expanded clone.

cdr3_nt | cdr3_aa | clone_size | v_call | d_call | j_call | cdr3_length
TGTGCCAGCAGCCCGACAGGGGGATTTACCTACGAGCAGTACTTC | CASSPTGGFTYEQYF | NA | TRBV7-9 | TRBD1 | TRBJ2-7 | 15
TGTGCCAGCAGCCTCCCGCCCCCGACTAGCGGGTGGTCTTTCGAGCAGTACTTC | CASSLPPPTSGWSFEQYF | NA | TRBV11-3 | TRBD2 | TRBJ2-7 | 18
TGTGCCATCAAGGGACTAGCGGGAGGGCCGAACACCGGGGAGCTGTTTTTT | CAIKGLAGGPNTGELFF | NA | TRBV10-3 | TRBD2 | TRBJ2-2 | 17
TGTGCCACCAGCAGAGACAGGCGAGACACCGGGGAGCTGTTTTTT | CATSRDRRDTGELFF | NA | TRBV15 | NA | TRBJ2-2 | 15
TGTGCCAGCAGTTACGGAGGACAGGGTCCGAACACTGAAGCTTTCTTT | CASSYGGQGPNTEAFF | once | TRBV6-5 | TRBD1 | TRBJ1-1 | 16
TGTGCCAGCAGCTTACAGAGCGGGACTGCGCTTCAAGAGACCCAGTACTTC | CASSLQSGTALQETQYF | NA | TRBV11-1 | TRBD2 | TRBJ2-5 | 17
TGCGCCAGCAGCCAAGACCCGCTAGCGGGAGGGGACCACAGCACAGATACGCAGTATTTT | CASSQDPLAGGDHSTDTQYF | NA | TRBV4-3 | TRBD2 | TRBJ2-3 | 20
TGTGCCAGCAGTTTGCAGGGGGCAGGTAATGAGCAGTTCTTC | CASSLQGAGNEQFF | NA | TRBV27 | TRBD1 | TRBJ2-1 | 14
TGTGCCAGCAGCCAAGAGGGGGAAACGCGGGACTTAGAGGGAAACACCGGGGAGCTGTTTTTT | CASSQEGETRDLEGNTGELFF | NA | TRBV14 | NA | TRBJ2-2 | 21
TGTGCCAGCTCACCAGATAGCATCCCTGGCTACACCTTC | CASSPDSIPGYTF | NA | TRBV18 | NA | TRBJ1-2 | 13
NA | CASRLAPVGAGSSYEQYF | NA | TRBV12-2 | NA | TRBJ2-7 | 18
TGTGCCAGTACGCCTACCGGGACAGCATACGAGCAGTACTTC | CASTPTGTAYEQYF | NA | TRBV27 | TRBD1 | TRBJ2-7 | 14
TGTGCCACCACTCCTAGCGGGATTACTGGGAATGAGCAGTTCTTC | CATTPSGITGNEQFF | NA | TRBV10-3 | TRBD2 | TRBJ2-1 | 15
TGTGCCAGAACGGACAGAGCTGAAGCTTTCTTT | CARTDRAEAFF | NA | TRBV2 | NA | TRBJ1-1 | 11